This TCR beta chain was sequenced for a study of PD-L1 blockade in urothelial cancer. About the study: Prior chemotherapy regimens per patient numbered 0 to 3.

Regarding the study as a whole: Improved survival was predicted by pretreatment blood TCR clonality below the median.

The count of this clone is one. No antigen is known for it. Noted time point: peripheral blood 6 weeks after treatment start. Patients presented with locally advanced or metastatic urothelial carcinoma. Peripheral blood mononuclear cells were collected from every patient before and during treatment, yielding between 1 and 8 samples per patient. Profiling relied on immunoSEQ multiplex PCR, and the TCRdb table lists in-frame clones only, not all of them. The sample carries 20,000 to 25,000 clones, around 91% recorded once. Germline CDR1 SQVTM, CDR2 ANQGSEA. There are 13 residues in the CDR3. V was clipped by 4 bases and J by 2 bases; unmatched bases: 0.

Sample: PBMCs, taken around atezolizumab (anti-PD-L1) treatment. This receptor was identified in a woman in her sixties or seventies with urothelial cancer. The chain combines TRBV29-1 with TRBJ1-3, with TRBD1 identical over 9 bases. The CDR3 spells CSVGTGAGNTIYF. DNA for the CDR3: TGCAGCGTTGGGACAGGGGCTGGAAACACCATATATTTT.